This TCR beta chain was sequenced for a study of T-cell memory formation after mild COVID-19. One entry per CDR3 protein results from TCRdb running MiXCR on the 5' RACE reads. The sample has 250,000 to 300,000 distinct CDR3 sequences, about 16% seen once. The table lists this clonotype with many counts. In germline, CDR1 is SGHTA, CDR2 FQGNSA. V lost 1 base to trimming and J lost 4 bases; unmatched junction nucleotides: 5. The CDR3 has 15 amino acids. The specimen was PBMCs or a T cell subset sorted from them (not recorded which). The chain joins TRBV7-2 to TRBJ2-5; 8 bases map to TRBD1. This TCR was sampled from a man between 18 and 29 years old who had mild COVID-19 (a few samples of this study predate the infection). Cell type and time point are not known. The DNA of the CDR3 is TGTGCCAGCAGCTTAGACAGGGGGACCGGAGAGACCCAGTACTTC. This codes for CASSLDRGTGETQYF. Supplemented by reference TRBV7-2 and TRBJ2-5, the full variable domain reads GAGVSQSPSNKVTEKGKDVELRCDPISGHTALYWYRQSLGQGLEFLIYFQGNSAPDKSGLPSDRFSAERTGGSVSTLTIQRTQQEDSAVYLCASSLDRGTGETQYFGPGTRLLVL.